The next 25 T cell receptor beta chains were all read from a single sample in a study of cytomegalovirus exposure and HLA in healthy donors. PCR was performed using 60 Vbeta and 13 Jbeta primers. TCRdb's table, derived via immunoSEQ multiplex PCR, lists solely in-frame clones and lacks some. The table gives 65,000 to 95,000 clones; the top ten clones make up around 7% of it. Sequencing used PBMCs. These TCRs come from a female donor in good health and CMV-seropositive.

The genes are TRBV15 and TRBJ2-7; 7 bases line up with TRBD1. This CDR3 is built from 15 residues. Trimming took 0 bases from V and 7 from J; bases not matched to a gene: 9. Germline V gene sequence: CDR1 LNHNV, CDR2 YYDKDF (reference sequence). As DNA, the CDR3 is TGTGCCACCAGCAGAGATCTTGACAGGGTAAGAGAGCAGTACTTC. Translation: CATSRDLDRVREQYF. Full variable domain (outside the CDR3, taken from reference TRBV15 and TRBJ2-7): DAMVIQNPRYQVTQFGKPVTLSCSQTLNHNVMYWYQQKSSQAPKLLFHYYDKDFNNEADTPDNFQSRRPNTSFCFLDIRSPGLGDTAMYLCATSRDLDRVREQYFGPGTRLTVT.

The chain has TRBV7-8 and TRBJ2-2; D is ambiguous. The germline V gene has CDR1 SGHVS and CDR2 FQNEAQ. The ends were cut back, 3 bases at V and 0 bases at J, with 8 bases in the middle. The CDR3 spans 15 residues. CDR3 in amino acids: CASSFSKSNTGELFF. In DNA form, the CDR3 reads TGTGCCAGCAGCTTTTCAAAATCGAACACCGGGGAGCTGTTTTTT.

The chain uses TRBV11-3 and TRBJ2-5, with a possible D match to TRBD1 (6 bases). The germline V gene has CDR1 SGHNT and CDR2 YENEEA. Between the trimmed V and J ends, which lost 0 bases and 5 bases, there was a span of 16 bases. CDR3 size: 16 residues. CDR3 nucleotides: TGTGCCAGCAGCTTAGACGTTCGAAGGGGGACGGAGACCCAGTACTTC. Its protein product is CASSLDVRRGTETQYF.

This chain joins TRBV28 and TRBJ1-3, with D unresolved. V lost 3 bases to trimming and J lost 0 bases, with 9 bases between them. The CDR3 has 15 amino acids. Germline lookup yields CDR1 MDHEN and CDR2 SYDVKM. CDR3 amino acids: CASSLSGSSGNTIYF. The CDR3 DNA follows: TGTGCCAGCAGTTTGAGCGGGAGCTCTGGAAACACCATATATTTT. Filled out from reference TRBV28 and TRBJ1-3, the complete variable domain reads DVKVTQSSRYLVKRTGEKVFLECVQDMDHENMFWYRQDPGLGLRLIYFSYDVKMKEKGDIPEGYSVSREKKERFSLILESASTNQTSMYLCASSLSGSSGNTIYFGEGSWLTVV.

V is TRBV2 and J is TRBJ2-7; D remains ambiguous. The CDR3 runs to 16 residues. CDR1 and CDR2 from the germline V gene are SNHLY and FYNNEI. V gave up 4 bases and J gave up 1 base, with 17 bases separating them. This CDR3 is CASSVSFKIGSYEQYF. CDR3 coding DNA: TGTGCCAGCAGTGTTAGCTTCAAAATCGGGTCCTACGAGCAGTACTTC.

The V call is TRBV10-3, the J call TRBJ2-7; D unclear. Germline V gene sequence: CDR1 ENHRY, CDR2 SYGVKD. The CDR3 totals 12 residues. Trimming stripped 0 bases from V and 7 bases from J, with 7 bases between. For the CDR3, the DNA is TGTGCCATCAGTGAGTCGGTGAGGGAGCAGTACTTC. It specifies CAISESVREQYF.

This sequence joins TRBV27 and TRBJ2-7; D is uncertain. The germline gives CDR1 MNHEY, CDR2 SMNVEV (reference sequence). V shed 6 bases and J shed 7 bases, with 16 bases lying between them. The CDR3 has 13 amino acids. The CDR3 region has the DNA TGTGCCAGCAGCTCGACTGGTCCGAGGGAGCAGTACTTC. It is translated as CASSSTGPREQYF.

The rearrangement joins TRBV29-1 to TRBJ2-5, with D maybe TRBD1 (6 bases). CDR1 and CDR2 from the germline V gene are SQVTM and ANQGSEA. The CDR3 is 14 amino acids. The germline V and J ends were trimmed by 1 base and 7 bases, with 16 bases remaining between them. CDR3 sequence: CSVEGDMSWMTQYF. CDR3 in DNA: TGCAGCGTTGAAGGGGACATGTCCTGGATGACCCAGTACTTC.

A remark on this clone: Additional DNA sequences in this sample encode the identical CDR3. The chain joins TRBV7-8 to TRBJ1-2, with D hard to call. V gave up 1 base and J gave up 6 bases, with 6 bases separating them. Germline CDR1 SGHVS, CDR2 FQNEAQ. The CDR3 contains 12 residues. The CDR3 nucleotides read TGTGCCAGCAGCTTAGTCGGAGATGGCTACACCTTC. As protein: CASSLVGDGYTF.

This chain connects TRBV25-1 to TRBJ2-1; 9 positions agree with TRBD2. Germline lookup yields CDR1 MGHDK and CDR2 SYGVNS. V lost 6 bases, J lost 5 bases, and 8 bases stayed unmatched. The length of the CDR3 is 15 residues. The CDR3 nucleotides read TGTGCCAGCAGCCCCAGCGGGGGGCGCAACAATGAGCAGTTCTTC. Protein: CASSPSGGRNNEQFF.

This chain connects TRBV7-9 to TRBJ2-5; TRBD2 matches 7 bases. Germline assignment: CDR1 SEHNR and CDR2 FQNEAQ (reference sequence). J was trimmed by 5 bases and V by 1 base; bases with no gene match: 13. This CDR3 has 17 residues. In DNA, the CDR3 is TGTGCCAGCAGCTTAGGGAGCGGCGGGAGAGTGTGGGAGACCCAGTACTTC. Translation gives CASSLGSGGRVWETQYF.

The chain is built from TRBV5-6 and TRBJ1-2; 9 positions agree with TRBD1. This CDR3 is built from 17 residues. Trimming at V came to 4 bases and at J to 7 bases, leaving 17 bases not matched to a gene. Germline loops: CDR1 SGHDT, CDR2 YYEEEE. Written as DNA, the CDR3 is TGTGCCAGCAGCGTCCTACTCCGGGACAGGGCAGCGTCTGGCTACACCTTC. Translating gives CASSVLLRDRAASGYTF.

This rearrangement joins TRBV9 to TRBJ2-1; 7 bases align to TRBD2. CDR3 length: 15 amino acids. Germline CDR1 is SGDLS and CDR2 is YYNGEE. V lost 0 bases and J lost 4; bases outside the gene matches: 4. For the CDR3, the DNA is TGTGCCAGCAGCGTAGTCTCTAGCGGATACAATGAGCAGTTCTTC. Its protein is CASSVVSSGYNEQFF.

The CDR3 DNA reads TGTGCCAGTAGTCTACAGGGGGCAGCTCAGCCCCAGCATTTT. Residues: CASSLQGAAQPQHF. The chain employs TRBV19 and TRBJ1-5; 9 bases are a match to TRBD1. The CDR3 is made up of 14 amino acids. Trimming removed 5 bases from V and 6 bases from J; junction bases left unmatched: 5. Germline V gene lookup returns CDR1 LNHDA and CDR2 SQIVND (reference sequence).

This chain uses TRBV15 with TRBJ1-3; 9 bases fit TRBD1. Germline lookup yields CDR1 LNHNV and CDR2 YYDKDF (reference sequence). Trimming took 4 bases from V and 0 from J; bases not matched to a gene: 7. This CDR3 has 17 amino acids. This CDR3 is CATSTTGQGYSGNTIYF. CDR3 bases: TGTGCCACCAGCACCACCGGACAGGGGTACTCTGGAAACACCATATATTTT.

V is TRBV10-3 and J is TRBJ1-4, with D possibly matching TRBD1 (5 bases). The V end lost 3 bases, the J end lost 3 bases, and 8 bases lay between the germline ends. The CDR3 consists of 14 residues. CDR1 is ENHRY, CDR2 SYGVKD, per germline. The CDR3 DNA is TGTGCCATCAGTGACAAGGGGCCTAATGAAAAACTGTTTTTT. Protein product: CAISDKGPNEKLFF.

The rearrangement links TRBV2 to TRBJ2-7, with 7 bases fitting TRBD2. Trimming cost V 3 bases and J 9 bases; bases outside gene matches: 8. This CDR3 has 13 residues. Germline-derived CDR1 and CDR2 are SNHLY and FYNNEI. The CDR3: CASSDYAGDGQYF. In DNA form, the CDR3 reads TGTGCCAGCAGTGATTACGCGGGAGATGGGCAGTACTTC.

The chain employs TRBV7-2 and TRBJ1-6; the D gene is possibly TRBD1 (5 bases). The CDR3 runs 15 residues. V lost 1 base, J lost 7 bases, and 11 bases lay in between. CDR1 and CDR2 from the germline V gene are SGHTA and FQGNSA. CDR3 sequence reads: CASSLGPNRNSPLHF. In DNA, the CDR3 is TGTGCCAGCAGCTTAGGCCCCAACAGGAATTCACCCCTCCACTTT.

The chain links TRBV5-4 to TRBJ2-5; D is unclear. Trimming took off 7 bases at V and 5 bases at J, with 9 bases between the two ends. The germline gives CDR1 SGHNT, CDR2 YYREEE (reference sequence). This CDR3 has 11 residues. Here the CDR3 reads CASRDGETQYF. CDR3 nucleotide sequence: TGTGCCAGCCGTGACGGGGAGACCCAGTACTTC.

The V call is TRBV11-2, the J call TRBJ2-5; possible D gene TRBD1, 6 bases. The germline V gene has CDR1 SGHAT and CDR2 FQNNGV. The CDR3 loop spans 16 amino acids. Trimming shortened V by 5 bases and J by 5 bases, and 21 bases separated the two germline ends. As DNA, the CDR3 is TGTGCCAGCAGCCAAGGACCGGGTCTTAGGGGGGAGACCCAGTACTTC. Its translation is CASSQGPGLRGETQYF.

V and J are TRBV18 and TRBJ1-6; 11 bases map to TRBD1. V shed 4 bases, J shed 5 bases, and the junction held 4 bases outside the gene matches. Germline V gives CDR1 KGHSH, CDR2 LQKENI. The CDR3 consists of 16 residues. DNA of the CDR3: TGTGCCAGCTCACGGGACAGGGGGGCCGATAATTCACCCCTCCACTTT. Its translation is CASSRDRGADNSPLHF.

This chain uses TRBV6-5 with TRBJ2-2; TRBD1 matches 10 bases. The CDR3 consists of 15 residues. Germline-derived CDR1 and CDR2 are MNHEY and SVGAGI. J was trimmed by 4 bases and V by 6 bases; bases with no gene match: 5. The CDR3 DNA sequence: TGTGCCAGCAGCCGGGACAGGGGAGCCACCGGGGAGCTGTTTTTT. This codes for CASSRDRGATGELFF.

The chain couples TRBV29-1 to TRBJ2-3; D unresolved. The germline V and J ends were trimmed by 1 base and 5 bases, with 13 bases remaining between them. Germline V CDR1 and CDR2: SQVTM, ANQGSEA. This CDR3 is 14 amino acids long. The CDR3 region is CSVEGTVSVDTQYF. Here the CDR3 DNA reads TGCAGCGTTGAAGGTACCGTCTCGGTAGATACGCAGTATTTT.

V and J are TRBV28 and TRBJ2-7, with 8 bases that match TRBD1. The CDR3 runs 16 residues. From germline, CDR1 is MDHEN and CDR2 SYDVKM. Trimming cost V 6 bases and J 0 bases; bases outside gene matches: 10. The DNA for the CDR3 is TGTGCCAGCAGGTCAGGATCCGGGACAGGCTCCTACGAGCAGTACTTC. This gives the protein CASRSGSGTGSYEQYF.

The genes are TRBV27 and TRBJ2-7, with TRBD2 as a possible D gene (6 bases). The V and J ends lost 2 bases and 3 bases respectively, with 8 bases between them. The germline CDR1 and CDR2 sequences are MNHEY and SMNVEV (reference sequence). The CDR3 is 13 amino acids. The CDR3 DNA follows: TGTGCCAGCAGTTTAGGGGGGAACTACGAGCAGTACTTC. This codes for CASSLGGNYEQYF.